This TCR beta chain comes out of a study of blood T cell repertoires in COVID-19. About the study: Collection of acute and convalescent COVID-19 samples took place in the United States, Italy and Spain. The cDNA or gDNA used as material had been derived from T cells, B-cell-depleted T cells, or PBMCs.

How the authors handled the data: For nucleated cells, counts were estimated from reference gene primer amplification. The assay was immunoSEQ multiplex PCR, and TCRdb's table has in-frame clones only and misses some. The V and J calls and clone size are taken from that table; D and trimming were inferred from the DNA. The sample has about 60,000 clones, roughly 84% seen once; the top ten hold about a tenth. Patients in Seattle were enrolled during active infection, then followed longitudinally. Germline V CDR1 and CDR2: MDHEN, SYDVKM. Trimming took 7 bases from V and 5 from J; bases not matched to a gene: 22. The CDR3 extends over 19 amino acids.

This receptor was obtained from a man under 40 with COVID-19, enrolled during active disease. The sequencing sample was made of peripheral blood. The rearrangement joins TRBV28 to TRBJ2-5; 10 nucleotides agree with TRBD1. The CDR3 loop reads CASIPGTGAGIGMEETQYF. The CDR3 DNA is TGTGCCAGCATCCCGGGGACAGGGGCGGGGATCGGGATGGAGGAGACCCAGTACTTC.